One TCR beta chain is described in this entry. Its antigen is unknown. No qualities accompany the bases; no much larger clone lies one base away. These data come from a study of cytomegalovirus exposure and HLA in healthy donors (dated by TCRdb to about 2017). In terms of the full investigation: According to an earlier analysis of several hundred of the donors, about 179 million T cells yielded 100 million or so unique TCR beta sequences and roughly 280 Gb of sequence data. Using immunosequencing, the study profiled T cell repertoires from about 650 subjects and related those repertoires to cytomegalovirus serostatus. The study aimed to test whether cataloging public T cell receptors could reveal signatures of past pathogen exposure. An early release covering just under 650 HLA-typed donors comprised about 310 gigabases of sequencing data and around 80 million unique TCR sequences. Donor age, sex, ethnicity and CMV serostatus were compiled alongside the repertoire data. Both class I and class II loci were covered by HLA typing, at four-digit resolution. A later analysis re-analyzed previously published TCR beta repertoires from 550 to 700 donors and added high-resolution HLA genotyping to study TCR occurrence patterns. The number of donors typed differed by locus, with about 629-630 for A, B, C, DRB1 and DQB1, roughly 550 for DQA1, 600 to 610 for DPA1, and under 490 for DPB1. Four to six DR-DQ haplotypes were handled as single units for association and clustering, since linkage in the cohort was strong. A separate validation cohort of about 110 different subjects was used in addition to the roughly 670-subject first cohort. To predict cytomegalovirus infection status, the study combined high-throughput TCR immunosequencing, statistical association of individual TCRs with disease status, and machine learning. All discovery cohort repertoires had been generated on a single sequencing platform. Rather than drawing on any new phenotypic data, the later analysis identified candidate immune exposures from TCR beta sequences and the way those sequences occurred across donors. An earlier analysis of approximately 500 of the donors applied high-throughput TCR beta sequencing to assess whether each TCR beta V gene segment acted as functional or pseudogenic. A later genetic analysis took genome-wide SNP genotypes for about 65% of the 666 donors and used that subset as a discovery cohort. Across around 400 genotyped donors of the cohort, an average of approximately 240,000 unique TCR beta nucleotide sequences per donor were sequenced, and roughly 20% of those sequences were non-productive. Of the roughly 410 genotyped donors, 80% to 90% were placed in the genetic ancestry cluster associated with self-reported Caucasian donors.

Germline trimming: 0 bases from V, 2 bases from J; junction bases outside gene matches: 3. The germline V gene gives CDR1 as SGDLS and CDR2 as YYNGEE. The CDR3 numbers 18 residues from cysteine through phenylalanine. Only the CDR3 DNA stays, 54 bases, in frame from base 1. The cohort was made up of 650 to 700 healthy bone marrow donors. All cohort members were sampled while nominally healthy, although unrecorded immune exposures were likely present. The donor tested CMV seronegative and was one of the 352 seronegative cohort members. Every donor gave a peripheral blood sample, and the peripheral blood mononuclear cells from that sample were used for TCR beta sequencing. Genomic DNA was extracted from the blood cell samples with the Qiagen DNeasy Blood Extraction Kit. Library method: the immunoSEQ multiplex PCR assay. For the multiplex PCR, a mixture combining 60 forward primers for TCR Vbeta segments and 13 reverse primers for TCR Jbeta segments was used. The CDR3 region of rearranged TCR beta genes was amplified from genomic DNA with a multiplex PCR assay. Amplified TCR beta libraries were sequenced as 87-base-pair reads on the Illumina HiSeq System. Concerning the study's data processing: A later analysis counted approximately 74 million unique TCR beta chains across the 666 repertoires, and 10 million to 12 million of these chains were shared by at least two donors. To remove PCR and sequencing errors, raw reads were error-corrected and collapsed into unique sequences using a nearest-neighbor algorithm that merged closely related sequences. V, D and J gene segments were assigned by aligning CDR3 sequences to IMGT reference sequences. For a sequence to be retained, a match of at least six nucleotides to both a V gene segment and a J gene segment was required. Rearrangements were classified as productive when the CDR3 lacked stop codons and remained in frame with V and J, and all other rearrangements were classified as non-productive. CDR3 was defined by IMGT convention, running from the second conserved V-encoded cysteine to the conserved J-encoded phenylalanine. The earlier analysis of about 590 of the donors excluded sequences that lacked an unambiguous match to a single V gene segment. An earlier analysis of approximately 590 of the donors called V segments functional above 56.7% productive rearrangements and segregating when the between-donor standard deviation exceeded 5%. To diagnose cytomegalovirus status from the catalog of TCR beta chain sequences, a statistical classification framework was built. A later analysis assigned V and J genes by comparing TCR nucleotide sequences with IMGT/GENE-DB human TR gene sequences. The TCRdist pipeline was used in a later analysis to assign CDR3 sequences and most-parsimonious VDJ recombination scenarios. A later analysis defined each TCR beta chain by its CDR3 amino acid sequence plus V-gene family, and excluded reads lacking a unique V-gene family. As a way to deal with suspected cross-contamination and a sequencing artifact, a later analysis dropped hundreds of nucleotide sequences that were highly shared and had low generation probability. For each public chain, a later analysis derived a clonal expansion index from normalized ranks of inferred template counts within each repertoire. A later analysis computed generation probabilities with a VDJ recombination model fitted to out-of-frame rearrangements, and checked the results against IGoR. Hypergeometric tests were used in a later analysis to score TCR-TCR, TCR-HLA and TCR-CMV co-occurrence, with a repertoire-size bias correction applied to the TCR pairs. A later analysis estimated false discovery rates by permuting HLA or CMV assignments 20 times. In a later analysis, co-occurring TCRs were grouped using DBSCAN, and TCRdist sequence similarity was added for clustering within HLA-allele-positive subsets. For co-occurrence clustering, repertoires with fewer than 30,000 or more than 120,000 public chains were excluded, along with roughly 5 repertoires with anomalous nucleotide sharing. The table comes from immuneACCESS by way of TCRdb, which keeps in-frame sequences with V and J called. Part of the clones is missing from these tables; in studies checked, under half for an unresolved V gene and the rest for unknown reasons. The DNA was the basis for D and trimming; V, J and clone size are from that table. This sample is represented by about 140,000 clones; roughly 74% of them were singletons. 2.5% to 4% of the sample belongs to the ten largest clones.

Beyond this particular receptor, the publication reports: A total of 150 to 200 TCR beta chains were listed by the study as associated with cytomegalovirus. Compared with the approximately 720-donor mean, donors in an Asian-associated ancestry cluster had fewer N-insertions in productive TCRs, according to a later genetic analysis. A few of the identified cytomegalovirus-associated TCR beta chains were confirmed in vitro to be specific for cytomegalovirus antigens. While some public TCRs were present in many individuals, most TCR sequences turned up only very rarely across donors. A later genetic analysis associated a missense DCLRE1C variant with V-gene and J-gene trimming of TCR beta chains, and an independent cohort replicated the association. In a later analysis, several top co-occurrence clusters were reported to appear linked to parvovirus B19, influenza, CMV and Epstein-Barr virus. Assigning TCR associations to individual alleles was difficult when HLA alleles, especially DR and DQ, strongly co-occurred. In this cohort, only TCR beta chains were sequenced, and detectable features were limited by the absence of alpha or paired-chain data. Roughly uniform sequencing depth across donors was assumed in presence/absence analyses, although this assumption may not hold. A cluster of highly shared sequence variants was judged likely to represent a technical artifact of the sequencing pipeline. Because counts were too low, some 17 rarely observed V segments, including chromosome 9 orphons, were left out of the earlier analysis of 587 of the donors. It was suggested by the authors that the approach could potentially be generalized to other disease states and immunological phenotypes. In a later analysis, most CMV-associated TCR beta chains were found to appear HLA-restricted, with HLA associations seemingly driven largely by CMV exposure. A later analysis associated around 16,000 TCR beta sequences with specific HLA alleles at a false discovery rate of 0.05. The only immune exposure information available for the cohort was CMV serostatus. In an earlier analysis of about 550 of the donors, most TCR beta V segments were observed in productive rearrangements about 87% or about 30% of the time, broadly matching IMGT annotations. The classifier was reported to diagnose cytomegalovirus status with high specificity and sensitivity in both the original cohort and the validation cohort. HLA typing was unavailable for some donors at each locus, so association tests used only the typed subset. In a later analysis, the rate of TCR association differed among HLA loci, with DRB1 alleles having the most associated TCRs and HLA-C alleles having the fewest. A further reported finding was that TCR beta sequences accurately predicted the HLA-A and HLA-B alleles for most subjects in the first cohort. The 87-base-pair reads could not distinguish some IMGT-functional V segments, including TRBV6-2 and TRBV6-3, so those segments were excluded. Correlated functional status among segregating V segments might be attributable to linkage disequilibrium, but an unknown experimental factor could not be ruled out. In a later analysis, HLA-associated TCR beta chains showed more clonal expansion and lower generation probabilities than non-associated chains that were equally common.

The sample taken for sequencing was PBMCs. This TCR derives from a man aged 35 to 55 in good health and CMV-seronegative. The sequence joins TRBV9 to TRBJ2-6; 12 bases in the middle match TRBD2. CDR3 reads: CASSVAASGGAGANVLTF. The DNA sequence is given as TGTGCCAGCAGCGTAGCGGCTAGCGGGGGGGCTGGGGCCAACGTCCTGACTTTC.